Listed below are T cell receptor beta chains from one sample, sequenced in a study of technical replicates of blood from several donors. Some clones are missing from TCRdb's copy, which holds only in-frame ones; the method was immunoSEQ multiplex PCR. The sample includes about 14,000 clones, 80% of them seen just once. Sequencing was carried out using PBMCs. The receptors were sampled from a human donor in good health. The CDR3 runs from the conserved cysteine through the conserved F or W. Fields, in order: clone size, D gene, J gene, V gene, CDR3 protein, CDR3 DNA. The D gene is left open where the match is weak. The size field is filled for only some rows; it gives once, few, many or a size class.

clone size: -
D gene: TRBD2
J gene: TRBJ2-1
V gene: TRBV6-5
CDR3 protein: CASSYLAGGLDEQFF
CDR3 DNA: TGTGCCAGCAGTTACCTTGCGGGAGGCCTCGATGAGCAGTTCTTC

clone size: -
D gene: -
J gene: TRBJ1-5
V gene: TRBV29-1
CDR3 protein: CSVEEGGGQPQHF
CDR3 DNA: TGCAGCGTTGAAGAGGGGGGGGGTCAGCCCCAGCATTTT

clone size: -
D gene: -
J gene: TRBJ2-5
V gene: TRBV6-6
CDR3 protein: CASSYGTAQETQYF
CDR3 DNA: TGTGCCAGCAGTTACGGTACTGCCCAAGAGACCCAGTACTTC

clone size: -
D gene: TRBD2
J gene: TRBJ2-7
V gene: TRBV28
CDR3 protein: CASIGLAGYEQYF
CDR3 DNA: TGTGCCAGCATAGGACTAGCAGGGTATGAGCAGTACTTC

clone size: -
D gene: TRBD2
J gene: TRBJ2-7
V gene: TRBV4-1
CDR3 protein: CASSLEKAGTYEQYF
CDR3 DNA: TGCGCCAGCAGCCTTGAGAAAGCGGGGACCTACGAGCAGTACTTC

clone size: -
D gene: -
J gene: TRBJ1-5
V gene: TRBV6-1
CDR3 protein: CASEDTGSHQPQHF
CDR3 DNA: TGTGCCAGCGAAGATACAGGGTCCCATCAGCCCCAGCATTTT

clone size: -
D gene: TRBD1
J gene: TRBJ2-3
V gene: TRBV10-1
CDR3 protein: CASSWTGMADTQYF
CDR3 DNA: TGCGCCAGCAGTTGGACAGGGATGGCAGATACGCAGTATTTT

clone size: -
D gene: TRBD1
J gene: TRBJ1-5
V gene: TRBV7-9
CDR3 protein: CASSRSGQGIQPQHF
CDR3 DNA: TGTGCCAGCAGCCGCTCGGGACAGGGGATTCAGCCCCAGCATTTT

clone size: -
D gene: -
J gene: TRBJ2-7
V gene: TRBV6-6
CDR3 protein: CASSSDKGPEQYF
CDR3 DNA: TGTGCCAGCAGCAGTGACAAGGGGCCTGAGCAGTACTTC

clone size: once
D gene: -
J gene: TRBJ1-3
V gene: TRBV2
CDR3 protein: CASNPGFNTIYF
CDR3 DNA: TGTGCCAGCAATCCAGGGTTTAACACCATATATTTT

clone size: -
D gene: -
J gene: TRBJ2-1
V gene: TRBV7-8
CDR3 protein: CASSLGPNNEQFF
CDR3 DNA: TGTGCCAGCAGCTTAGGGCCAAACAATGAGCAGTTCTTC

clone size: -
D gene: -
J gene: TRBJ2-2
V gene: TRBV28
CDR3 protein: CASGRQEGTGELFF
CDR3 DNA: TGTGCCAGCGGACGGCAGGAGGGCACCGGGGAGCTGTTTTTT

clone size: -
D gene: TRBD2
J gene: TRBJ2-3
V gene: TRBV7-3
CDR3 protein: CASSLFSGLATDTQYF
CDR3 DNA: TGTGCCAGCAGCTTATTCTCGGGACTAGCGACAGATACGCAGTATTTT

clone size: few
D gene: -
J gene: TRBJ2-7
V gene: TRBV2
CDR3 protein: CASSEVGEQYF
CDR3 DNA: TGTGCCAGCAGTGAGGTCGGCGAGCAGTACTTC

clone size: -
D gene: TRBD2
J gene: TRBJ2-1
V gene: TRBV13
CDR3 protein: CASSFSTSGRTYNEQFF
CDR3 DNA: TGTGCCAGCAGCTTTTCGACTAGCGGGAGGACCTACAATGAGCAGTTCTTC

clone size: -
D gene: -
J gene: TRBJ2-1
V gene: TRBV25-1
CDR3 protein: CASSDGLSPYNEQFF
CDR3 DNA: TGTGCCAGCAGTGATGGACTTTCCCCCTACAATGAGCAGTTCTTC

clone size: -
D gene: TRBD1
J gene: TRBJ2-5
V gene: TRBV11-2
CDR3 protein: CASSPGTAQETQYF
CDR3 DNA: TGTGCCAGCAGCCCGGGGACAGCCCAAGAGACCCAGTACTTC

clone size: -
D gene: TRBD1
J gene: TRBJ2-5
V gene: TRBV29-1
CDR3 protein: CSVELAGGEAQYF
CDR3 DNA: TGCAGCGTTGAATTGGCAGGGGGCGAGGCCCAGTACTTC

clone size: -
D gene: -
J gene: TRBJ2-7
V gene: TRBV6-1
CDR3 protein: CASSETQGASYEQYF
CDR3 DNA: TGTGCCAGCAGTGAAACACAGGGCGCCTCCTACGAGCAGTACTTC

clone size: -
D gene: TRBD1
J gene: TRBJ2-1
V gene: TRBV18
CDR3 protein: CASHQNRGQDEQFF
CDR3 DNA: TGTGCCAGCCACCAAAACAGGGGGCAAGATGAGCAGTTCTTC

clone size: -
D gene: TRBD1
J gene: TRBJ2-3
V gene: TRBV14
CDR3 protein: CASSPDRVTDTQYF
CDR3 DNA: TGTGCCAGCAGCCCCGACAGGGTCACAGATACGCAGTATTTT

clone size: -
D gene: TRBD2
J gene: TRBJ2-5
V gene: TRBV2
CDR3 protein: CASSALAGDQETQYF
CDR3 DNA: TGTGCCAGCAGTGCCCTAGCGGGAGACCAAGAGACCCAGTACTTC

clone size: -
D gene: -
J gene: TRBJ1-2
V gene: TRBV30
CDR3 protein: CAWRDSEVFNYGYTF
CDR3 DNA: TGTGCCTGGAGGGACAGCGAAGTCTTTAACTATGGCTACACCTTC

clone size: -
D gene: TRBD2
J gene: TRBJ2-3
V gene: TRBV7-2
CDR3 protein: CASSIGTSGSRKQYF
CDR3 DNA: TGTGCCAGCAGCATTGGGACTAGCGGGAGTCGTAAGCAGTATTTT

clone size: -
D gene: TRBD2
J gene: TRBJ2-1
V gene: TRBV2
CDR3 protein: CASRETGTSNEQFF
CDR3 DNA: TGTGCCAGCAGGGAAACCGGGACTAGTAATGAGCAGTTCTTC

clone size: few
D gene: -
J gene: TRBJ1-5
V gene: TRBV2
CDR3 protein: CASSESLDQPQHF
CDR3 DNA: TGTGCCAGCAGTGAAAGTTTAGATCAGCCCCAGCATTTT

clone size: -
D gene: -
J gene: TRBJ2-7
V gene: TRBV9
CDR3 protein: CASSVDLPGEQYF
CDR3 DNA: TGTGCCAGCAGCGTCGATCTCCCGGGGGAGCAGTACTTC

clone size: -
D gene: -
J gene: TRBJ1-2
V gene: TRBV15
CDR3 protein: CATSREGDTYYGYTF
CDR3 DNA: TGTGCCACCAGCAGAGAGGGGGACACCTACTATGGCTACACCTTC

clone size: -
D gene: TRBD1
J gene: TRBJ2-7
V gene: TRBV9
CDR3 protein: CASSVAATGAYEQYF
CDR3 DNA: TGTGCCAGCAGCGTAGCCGCGACAGGGGCCTACGAGCAGTACTTC

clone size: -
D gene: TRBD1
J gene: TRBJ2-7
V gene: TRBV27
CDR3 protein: CASSFGTGGEYEQYF
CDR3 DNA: TGTGCCAGCAGTTTCGGGACAGGGGGCGAATACGAGCAGTACTTC

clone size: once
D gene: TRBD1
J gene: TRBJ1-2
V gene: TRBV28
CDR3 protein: CASSPQGWGYGYTF
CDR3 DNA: TGTGCCAGCAGTCCACAGGGGTGGGGCTATGGCTACACCTTC

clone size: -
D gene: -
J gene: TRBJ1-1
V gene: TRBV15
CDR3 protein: CATSRDTWPHLMNTEAFF
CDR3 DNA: TGTGCCACCAGCAGAGATACGTGGCCTCACCTCATGAACACTGAAGCTTTCTTT

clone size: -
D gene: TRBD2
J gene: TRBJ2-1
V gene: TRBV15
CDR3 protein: CATSKGTSGNNEQFF
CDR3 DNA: TGTGCCACCAGCAAGGGGACTAGCGGCAACAATGAGCAGTTCTTC

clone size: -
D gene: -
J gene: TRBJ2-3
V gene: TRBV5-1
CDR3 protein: CASSATSQRPDTDTQYF
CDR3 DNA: TGCGCCAGCAGCGCCACATCCCAGCGGCCCGACACAGATACGCAGTATTTT

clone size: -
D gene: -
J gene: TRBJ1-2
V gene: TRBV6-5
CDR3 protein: CASSYLRTEGYTF
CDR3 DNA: TGTGCCAGCAGTTACCTCCGGACAGAAGGCTACACCTTC

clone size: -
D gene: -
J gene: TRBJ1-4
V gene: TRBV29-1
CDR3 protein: CSAQGEGEKLFF
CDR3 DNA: TGCAGCGCACAGGGAGAAGGTGAAAAACTGTTTTTT

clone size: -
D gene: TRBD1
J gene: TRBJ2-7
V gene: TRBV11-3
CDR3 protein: CASSLGGTGDPYEQYF
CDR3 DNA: TGTGCCAGCAGCTTAGGCGGGACAGGGGATCCCTACGAGCAGTACTTC

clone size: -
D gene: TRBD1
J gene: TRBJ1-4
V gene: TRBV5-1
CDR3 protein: CASSTRQGSEKLFF
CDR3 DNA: TGCGCCAGCAGCACGAGACAGGGGAGCGAAAAACTGTTTTTT

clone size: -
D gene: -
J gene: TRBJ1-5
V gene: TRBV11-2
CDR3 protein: CASSFKGDQPQHF
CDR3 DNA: TGTGCCAGCAGCTTTAAGGGAGACCAGCCCCAGCATTTT

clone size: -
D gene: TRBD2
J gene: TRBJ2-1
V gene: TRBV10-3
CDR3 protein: CATNPGTSANNEQFF
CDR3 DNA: TGTGCCACCAACCCTGGGACTAGCGCGAACAATGAGCAGTTCTTC

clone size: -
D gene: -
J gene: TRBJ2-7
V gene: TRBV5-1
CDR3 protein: CASSLGAGALSSYEQYF
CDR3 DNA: TGCGCCAGCAGCTTGGGAGCAGGGGCCCTCAGCTCCTACGAGCAGTACTTC

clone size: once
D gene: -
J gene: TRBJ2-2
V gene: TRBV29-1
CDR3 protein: CSVAERGLIGELFF
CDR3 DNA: TGCAGCGTTGCTGAGCGCGGGTTAATCGGGGAGCTGTTTTTT

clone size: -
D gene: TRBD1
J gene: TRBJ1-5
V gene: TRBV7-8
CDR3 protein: CASSLQGGGQPQHF
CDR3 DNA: TGTGCCAGCAGCCTACAGGGGGGGGGTCAGCCCCAGCATTTT

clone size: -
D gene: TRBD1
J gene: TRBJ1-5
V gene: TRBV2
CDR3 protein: CASGQGGYSNQPQHF
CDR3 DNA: TGTGCCAGCGGACAGGGGGGTTATAGCAATCAGCCCCAGCATTTT

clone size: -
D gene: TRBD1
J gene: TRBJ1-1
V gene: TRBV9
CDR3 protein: CASSVGAGTGFPTEAFF
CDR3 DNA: TGTGCCAGCAGCGTAGGGGCCGGGACAGGGTTTCCGACTGAAGCTTTCTTT

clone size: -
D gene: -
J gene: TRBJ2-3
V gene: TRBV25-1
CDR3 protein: CASSDFQGFDTQYF
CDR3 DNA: TGTGCCAGCAGTGACTTCCAGGGGTTTGATACGCAGTATTTT

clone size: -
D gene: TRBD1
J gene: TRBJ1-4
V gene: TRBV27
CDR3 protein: CASSFKWTGDEKLFF
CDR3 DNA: TGTGCCAGCAGTTTTAAGTGGACAGGGGATGAAAAACTGTTTTTT

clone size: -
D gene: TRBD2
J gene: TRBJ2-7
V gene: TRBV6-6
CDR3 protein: CASNYRAGVREQYF
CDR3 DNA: TGTGCCAGCAATTATCGAGCGGGAGTCCGGGAGCAGTACTTC

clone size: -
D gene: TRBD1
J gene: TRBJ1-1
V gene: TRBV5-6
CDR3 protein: CASSYDRGTEAFF
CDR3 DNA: TGTGCCAGCAGCTATGACAGGGGGACTGAAGCTTTCTTT